Listed below are T cell receptor beta chains from one sample, sequenced in a study of blood T cell repertoires in COVID-19. TCRdb's table, derived via immunoSEQ multiplex PCR, lists solely in-frame clones and lacks some. Of approximately 96,000 clones detected, 90% to 95% appear once; the ten largest clones hold around 4.2%. Material for sequencing was peripheral blood. The receptors stem from a human donor with active COVID-19. The donor label of this sample is uncertain. Both conserved end residues are part of each CDR3. Fields, in order: clone size, D gene, J gene, V gene, CDR3 protein, CDR3 DNA. The D gene is left open where the match is weak. A row's size may be missing; if present it is once, few, many or a size class.

size: -
D: -
J: TRBJ2-1
V: TRBV5-1
CDR3: CASSVAGQHNEQFF
DNA: TGCGCCAGCAGCGTAGCCGGACAGCACAATGAGCAGTTCTTC

size: -
D: -
J: TRBJ1-2
V: TRBV19
CDR3: CASSISGAANYGYTF
DNA: TGTGCCAGTAGTATAAGCGGAGCTGCAAACTATGGCTACACCTTC

size: -
D: -
J: TRBJ1-5
V: TRBV25-1
CDR3: CASGGGDQPQHF
DNA: TGTGCCAGTGGCGGGGGGGATCAGCCCCAGCATTTT

size: -
D: TRBD1
J: TRBJ2-3
V: TRBV15
CDR3: CATWGQQGTDTQYF
DNA: TGTGCCACCTGGGGACAACAGGGGACAGATACGCAGTATTTT

size: once
D: TRBD1
J: TRBJ2-6
V: TRBV5-1
CDR3: CASSLEQGAVGANVLTF
DNA: TGCGCCAGCAGCTTGGAACAGGGGGCGGTAGGGGCCAACGTCCTGACTTTC

size: -
D: TRBD1
J: TRBJ1-2
V: TRBV19
CDR3: CASSSTGQHNYGYTF
DNA: TGTGCCAGTAGCTCCACGGGACAGCATAACTATGGCTACACCTTC

size: few
D: TRBD1
J: TRBJ1-1
V: TRBV6-6
CDR3: CASSGQGVPEAFF
DNA: TGTGCCAGCAGTGGCCAGGGGGTACCTGAAGCTTTCTTT

size: -
D: -
J: TRBJ2-7
V: TRBV6-5
CDR3: CASSYSTDLYEQYF
DNA: TGTGCCAGCAGTTACTCGACAGATTTATACGAGCAGTACTTC

size: -
D: -
J: TRBJ2-2
V: TRBV5-6
CDR3: CASSRGNTGELFF
DNA: TGTGCCAGCAGCAGGGGGAACACCGGGGAGCTGTTTTTT

size: -
D: -
J: TRBJ1-1
V: TRBV6-5
CDR3: CASFARRESTEAFF
DNA: TGTGCCAGTTTTGCCCGTCGGGAGTCCACTGAAGCTTTCTTT

size: -
D: -
J: TRBJ2-2
V: TRBV29-1
CDR3: CSVEGQNTGELFF
DNA: TGCAGCGTTGAAGGACAAAACACCGGGGAGCTGTTTTTT

size: -
D: TRBD1
J: TRBJ2-7
V: TRBV7-8
CDR3: CASSPRQGTEQYF
DNA: TGTGCCAGCAGCCCTCGACAGGGTACCGAGCAGTACTTC

size: -
D: -
J: TRBJ2-7
V: TRBV29-1
CDR3: CSVAQSYEQYF
DNA: TGCAGCGTTGCCCAATCCTACGAGCAGTACTTC

size: once
D: -
J: TRBJ2-7
V: TRBV11-2
CDR3: CASSLGSGQIYEQYF
DNA: TGTGCCAGCAGCTTAGGGTCTGGACAGATTTACGAGCAGTACTTC

size: -
D: -
J: TRBJ1-2
V: TRBV5-1
CDR3: CASSLGDNYGYTF
DNA: TGCGCCAGCAGCTTGGGAGATAACTATGGCTACACCTTC

size: once
D: TRBD2
J: TRBJ2-1
V: TRBV6-5
CDR3: CASTLGGGRYEQFF
DNA: TGTGCCAGCACCCTCGGCGGGGGGCGGTATGAGCAGTTCTTC

size: -
D: -
J: TRBJ2-5
V: TRBV7-9
CDR3: CASSLGGEETQYF
DNA: TGTGCCAGCAGCTTAGGCGGTGAAGAGACCCAGTACTTC

size: -
D: TRBD2
J: TRBJ2-3
V: TRBV19
CDR3: CASARGGNTDTQYF
DNA: TGTGCCAGCGCACGGGGGGGGAACACAGATACGCAGTATTTT

size: once
D: TRBD1
J: TRBJ2-3
V: TRBV29-1
CDR3: CSVVGDRGPYTDTQYF
DNA: TGCAGCGTTGTGGGGGACAGGGGGCCATACACAGATACGCAGTATTTT

size: -
D: -
J: TRBJ2-5
V: TRBV5-1
CDR3: CASSPLAASGQETQYF
DNA: TGCGCCAGCAGCCCGCTTGCGGCCAGCGGGCAAGAGACCCAGTACTTC

size: -
D: -
J: TRBJ1-1
V: TRBV14
CDR3: CASTQNQNTEAFF
DNA: TGTGCCAGCACTCAGAACCAGAACACTGAAGCTTTCTTT

size: -
D: -
J: TRBJ1-1
V: TRBV5-5
CDR3: CASNTGGLQNTEAFF
DNA: TGTGCCAGCAACACTGGGGGACTCCAGAACACTGAAGCTTTCTTT

size: -
D: -
J: TRBJ1-3
V: TRBV7-6
CDR3: CASSLSPYAGNTIYF
DNA: TGTGCCAGCAGCTTATCCCCGTATGCGGGAAACACCATATATTTT

size: -
D: TRBD2
J: TRBJ2-1
V: TRBV7-4
CDR3: CASSRTTTSGGDEQFF
DNA: TGTGCCAGCAGCAGAACAACGACTAGCGGCGGGGATGAGCAGTTCTTC

size: once
D: TRBD1
J: TRBJ1-2
V: TRBV2
CDR3: CASSTDRGGNYGYTF
DNA: TGTGCCAGCAGTACGGACAGGGGTGGTAACTATGGCTACACCTTC

size: -
D: TRBD1
J: TRBJ1-2
V: TRBV2
CDR3: CASSAKTGGSGYTF
DNA: TGTGCCAGCAGCGCGAAGACAGGGGGGAGCGGCTACACCTTC

size: once
D: TRBD1
J: TRBJ1-6
V: TRBV10-3
CDR3: CAITDRFNSPLHF
DNA: TGTGCCATTACGGACAGGTTCAATTCACCCCTCCACTTT

size: -
D: TRBD2
J: TRBJ2-7
V: TRBV3-1/TRBV3-2
CDR3: CASSLTSGSYEQYF
DNA: TGTGCCAGCAGCCTGACTAGCGGATCCTACGAGCAGTACTTC

size: -
D: -
J: TRBJ1-2
V: TRBV7-8
CDR3: CASSPQAGHNYGYTF
DNA: TGTGCCAGCAGCCCTCAAGCGGGACACAACTATGGCTACACCTTC

size: -
D: -
J: TRBJ2-5
V: TRBV12-3/TRBV12-4
CDR3: CASSPYRSETQYF
DNA: TGTGCCAGCAGTCCCTACAGGAGTGAGACCCAGTACTTC

size: -
D: -
J: TRBJ2-5
V: TRBV5-4
CDR3: CASSPLELAETQYF
DNA: TGTGCCAGCAGCCCTCTAGAGCTGGCAGAGACCCAGTACTTC

size: -
D: TRBD1
J: TRBJ1-2
V: TRBV2
CDR3: CASSEGGTGTVSDYGYTF
DNA: TGTGCCAGCAGTGAAGGGGGCACCGGGACAGTTAGTGATTATGGCTACACCTTC

size: -
D: -
J: TRBJ2-3
V: TRBV15
CDR3: CATSRGGGGADTQYF
DNA: TGTGCCACCAGCAGAGGGGGTGGGGGCGCGGATACGCAGTATTTT

size: -
D: -
J: TRBJ1-1
V: TRBV11-2
CDR3: CASSLAGPTEAFF
DNA: TGTGCCAGCAGTTTAGCAGGGCCCACTGAAGCTTTCTTT

size: -
D: -
J: TRBJ1-1
V: TRBV6-5
CDR3: CASIRLRNTEAFF
DNA: TGTGCCAGCATCAGACTGAGGAACACTGAAGCTTTCTTT

size: -
D: TRBD2
J: TRBJ2-5
V: TRBV7-2
CDR3: CASSLSAAGGLYTETQYF
DNA: TGTGCCAGCAGCCTGAGTGCAGCGGGAGGGCTTTACACAGAGACCCAGTACTTC

size: -
D: TRBD1
J: TRBJ1-5
V: TRBV3-1/TRBV3-2
CDR3: CASSQKSQGNQPQHF
DNA: TGTGCCAGCAGCCAAAAGTCACAGGGGAATCAGCCCCAGCATTTT

size: -
D: -
J: TRBJ2-5
V: TRBV10-3
CDR3: CAISELAGLETQYF
DNA: TGTGCCATCAGTGAACTAGCTGGTTTGGAGACCCAGTACTTC

size: -
D: TRBD1
J: TRBJ1-2
V: TRBV5-8
CDR3: CASSQTGQGAYGYTF
DNA: TGTGCCAGCAGCCAGACAGGACAGGGGGCCTATGGCTACACCTTC

size: -
D: -
J: TRBJ1-5
V: TRBV6-6
CDR3: CASSYSTWQPQHF
DNA: TGTGCCAGCAGTTACTCGACTTGGCAGCCCCAGCATTTT

size: once
D: -
J: TRBJ2-7
V: TRBV7-2
CDR3: CASSLVGLSYEQYF
DNA: TGTGCCAGCAGCTTAGTTGGACTAAGCTACGAGCAGTACTTC

size: -
D: TRBD2
J: TRBJ2-1
V: TRBV7-2
CDR3: CASSPAGGAAYNEQFF
DNA: TGTGCCAGCAGCCCCGCGGGGGGGGCCGCCTACAATGAGCAGTTCTTC

size: once
D: -
J: TRBJ2-7
V: TRBV28
CDR3: CASKQTPYEQYF
DNA: TGTGCCAGCAAGCAAACCCCCTACGAGCAGTACTTC

size: -
D: TRBD2
J: TRBJ2-7
V: TRBV7-8
CDR3: CASSYGTSNIWFEQYF
DNA: TGTGCCAGCAGCTACGGGACTAGCAACATTTGGTTCGAGCAGTACTTC

size: -
D: -
J: TRBJ1-1
V: TRBV6-5
CDR3: CASRDDRLNTEAFF
DNA: TGTGCCAGCAGGGACGACAGGTTGAACACTGAAGCTTTCTTT

size: -
D: -
J: TRBJ2-1
V: TRBV18
CDR3: CASSPDSREQFF
DNA: TGTGCCAGCTCACCAGACAGCAGGGAGCAGTTCTTC

size: once
D: -
J: TRBJ1-2
V: TRBV7-9
CDR3: CASSAGDYRDKLRRYTF
DNA: TGTGCCAGCAGCGCAGGAGACTACCGGGACAAACTTAGGCGCTACACCTTC

size: -
D: TRBD1
J: TRBJ1-1
V: TRBV7-6
CDR3: CASSRPRTGRDTEAFF
DNA: TGTGCCAGCAGCCGACCGCGGACAGGGAGGGACACTGAAGCTTTCTTT

size: once
D: -
J: TRBJ2-1
V: TRBV4-3
CDR3: CASSQDPTVVAVNEQFF
DNA: TGCGCCAGCAGCCAAGACCCCACCGTGGTGGCCGTGAATGAGCAGTTCTTC

size: -
D: TRBD1
J: TRBJ2-4
V: TRBV18
CDR3: CASSPKPSTGGNIQYF
DNA: TGTGCCAGCTCACCAAAACCGTCGACAGGGGGCAACATTCAGTACTTC

size: -
D: TRBD1
J: TRBJ1-3
V: TRBV7-9
CDR3: CASSQRQGGDFSGNTIYF
DNA: TGTGCCAGCAGCCAAAGACAGGGAGGAGACTTCTCTGGAAACACCATATATTTT

size: -
D: -
J: TRBJ1-6
V: TRBV6-5
CDR3: CASSYEGVTSPLHF
DNA: TGTGCCAGCAGTTACGAGGGAGTGACTTCACCCCTCCACTTT

size: -
D: TRBD2
J: TRBJ2-2
V: TRBV7-2
CDR3: CASSGTSGGASTGELFF
DNA: TGTGCCAGCAGCGGGACTAGCGGGGGGGCCTCCACCGGGGAGCTGTTTTTT

size: -
D: -
J: TRBJ2-7
V: TRBV9
CDR3: CASSVGTLNYEQYF
DNA: TGTGCCAGCAGCGTAGGGACTTTGAATTACGAGCAGTACTTC

size: -
D: -
J: TRBJ2-7
V: TRBV5-1
CDR3: CASSLGVTAGIYEQYF
DNA: TGCGCCAGCAGCTTAGGAGTGACAGCGGGCATATACGAGCAGTACTTC